Each of the 3 T cell receptor beta chains below was sequenced from the same sample in a study of T cells in Graves' hyperthyroidism and ophthalmopathy. Amplified regions were TCR beta CDR3 sequences from RNA transcripts. A first-round RT-PCR of the TCR CDR3 used the HTBI primer set. Using its own MiXCR run on the multiplex PCR reads, TCRdb lists one record per CDR3 protein. The table includes 280,000 or so distinct CDR3 sequences, over 12% detected once. Sequenced: blood. The receptors shown here come from a woman aged 45 to 65 with Graves' hyperthyroidism that later progressed to Graves' ophthalmopathy.

Many counts were recorded for this clonotype. The V call is TRBV11-3, the J call TRBJ1-1, with 7 bases aligning to TRBD1. The ends lost 3 bases at V and 4 bases at J; junction bases unmatched: 5. CDR3 length: 14 residues. Germline lookup yields CDR1 SGHNT and CDR2 YENEEA. The CDR3 loop reads CASSFTGEGTEAFF. The DNA of the CDR3 is TGTGCCAGCAGCTTCACAGGGGAGGGCACTGAAGCTTTCTTT.

This clonotype was counted many times. The J gene is TRBJ2-7, the V gene TRBV27, with D unclear. Germline V gives CDR1 MNHEY, CDR2 SMNVEV (reference sequence). The germline V and J ends were trimmed by 4 bases and 3 bases, with 13 bases remaining between them. This CDR3 has 14 amino acids. The chain's CDR3 is CASSSSLTNYEQYF. The CDR3 DNA sequence: TGTGCCAGCAGTTCCTCGCTAACCAACTACGAGCAGTACTTC.

There are many counts of this clonotype. The rearrangement links TRBV28 to TRBJ1-5, with a weak D call TRBD1 (5 bases). CDR1 and CDR2 (germline): MDHEN, SYDVKM. V lost 8 bases and J 2 bases, leaving 13 bases between the germline ends. CDR3 length: 14 residues. The CDR3 region is CASHEGTGNQPQHF. The DNA of the CDR3 is TGTGCCAGCCACGAGGGGACGGGCAATCAGCCCCAGCATTTT.